The rows below give T cell receptor beta chains drawn from one sample of a study of human T cells and chemical hapten exposure. Each CDR3 protein is one row after TCRdb ran MiXCR on the 5' RACE reads. This sample has 130,000 or so distinct CDR3 sequences; about 4.3% occur once, and the top ten carry under 1.5%. Receptors originate from a female donor in good health. The CDR3 runs from the conserved cysteine through the conserved F or W. A D gene is named only where the DNA matches it firmly. Size is stated for part of the rows, as once, few or many counts, or as a class when the clone is expanded.

len: 14; d_gene: -; v_gene: TRBV18; j_gene: TRBJ2-5; abundance: few; CDR3aa: CASSPPGDMVTQYF; CDR3nt: TGTGCCAGCTCACCACCGGGGGATATGGTGACCCAGTACTTC
len: 12; d_gene: -; v_gene: TRBV3-1; j_gene: TRBJ2-3; abundance: -; CDR3aa: CASAHSGDTQYF; CDR3nt: TGTGCCAGCGCCCATAGTGGAGATACGCAGTATTTT
len: 12; d_gene: -; v_gene: TRBV20-1; j_gene: TRBJ1-2; abundance: few; CDR3aa: CSAHYGFYGYTF; CDR3nt: TGCAGTGCCCATTACGGTTTTTATGGCTACACCTTC
len: 13; d_gene: TRBD1; v_gene: TRBV5-4; j_gene: TRBJ1-1; abundance: few; CDR3aa: CASSFRGATEAFF; CDR3nt: TGTGCCAGCAGCTTCAGGGGGGCGACTGAAGCTTTCTTT
len: 17; d_gene: -; v_gene: TRBV7-6; j_gene: TRBJ1-4; abundance: many; CDR3aa: CASSLGTAQGTNEKLFF; CDR3nt: TGTGCCAGCAGCTTAGGGACAGCCCAGGGGACTAATGAAAAACTGTTTTTT
len: 15; d_gene: -; v_gene: TRBV7-2; j_gene: TRBJ2-3; abundance: many; CDR3aa: CASSFLGLSTDTQYF; CDR3nt: TGTGCCAGCAGCTTCCTGGGCCTTAGCACAGATACGCAGTATTTT
len: 15; d_gene: -; v_gene: TRBV18; j_gene: TRBJ1-1; abundance: few; CDR3aa: CASSPQRGEDTEAFF; CDR3nt: TGTGCCAGCTCACCGCAGCGTGGTGAGGACACTGAAGCTTTCTTT
len: 16; d_gene: TRBD2; v_gene: TRBV5-1; j_gene: TRBJ2-2; abundance: many; CDR3aa: CASSWTSGANTGELFF; CDR3nt: TGCGCCAGCAGCTGGACTAGCGGGGCGAACACCGGGGAGCTGTTTTTT
len: 15; d_gene: TRBD2; v_gene: TRBV20-1; j_gene: TRBJ2-1; abundance: many; CDR3aa: CSAGTSGGANNEQFF; CDR3nt: TGCAGTGCTGGGACTAGCGGGGGGGCTAACAATGAGCAGTTCTTC
len: 13; d_gene: -; v_gene: TRBV12-3/TRBV12-4; j_gene: TRBJ1-4; abundance: many; CDR3aa: CASSFPPAVKLFF; CDR3nt: TGTGCCAGCAGTTTCCCCCCAGCTGTAAAACTGTTTTTT
len: 15; d_gene: -; v_gene: TRBV7-2; j_gene: TRBJ2-1; abundance: many; CDR3aa: CASSLINIVAEEQFF; CDR3nt: TGTGCCAGCAGCCTCATCAACATCGTTGCCGAAGAGCAGTTCTTC
len: 13; d_gene: -; v_gene: TRBV27; j_gene: TRBJ2-7; abundance: many; CDR3aa: CASSQRPDTEQYF; CDR3nt: TGTGCCAGCAGCCAGCGCCCCGATACTGAGCAGTACTTC
len: 15; d_gene: -; v_gene: TRBV10-3; j_gene: TRBJ2-1; abundance: many; CDR3aa: CAISESPRNYNEQFF; CDR3nt: TGTGCCATCAGTGAGTCACCTAGGAACTACAATGAGCAGTTCTTC